This entry concerns a single T cell receptor (beta chain). What it binds is unknown. These data originate in a study of OX40 agonist ivuxolimab in advanced cancers. Overall study context: At 0.01 to 10 mg/kg, ivuxolimab was administered intravenously to patients every 2 weeks. Eligibility rules accepted prior anti-PD-1, anti-PD-L1 or anti-CTLA-4 therapy, and around 40% had some.

Overall study results and limits: Partial responders at 0.1-3.0 mg/kg had among the lowest clonal expansion. In the 0.1 to 3.0 mg/kg range, CD4+ and CD8+ blood T cells had expanded clonally by week 6.

The table came from immunoSEQ multiplex PCR; TCRdb's copy has only in-frame clones and leaves some out. In the table there are about 83,000 clones, about 88% of which are singletons. Sequencing used CD4+ or CD8+ T cells sorted from blood, obtained in a trial of the OX40 agonist ivuxolimab. The clonotype was recovered from an adult with an advanced solid tumor such as melanoma, head and neck, liver or kidney cancer.

Here the CDR3 DNA reads TGTGCCAGCAGCCCTAACTATGGCTACACCTTC. Its translation: CASSPNYGYTF. The chain is built from TRBV2 and TRBJ1-2; D call uncertain. Germline CDR1 SNHLY, CDR2 FYNNEI. The CDR3 length is 11 residues. Deletions cut 6 bases from V and 0 bases from J, with 2 bases between.